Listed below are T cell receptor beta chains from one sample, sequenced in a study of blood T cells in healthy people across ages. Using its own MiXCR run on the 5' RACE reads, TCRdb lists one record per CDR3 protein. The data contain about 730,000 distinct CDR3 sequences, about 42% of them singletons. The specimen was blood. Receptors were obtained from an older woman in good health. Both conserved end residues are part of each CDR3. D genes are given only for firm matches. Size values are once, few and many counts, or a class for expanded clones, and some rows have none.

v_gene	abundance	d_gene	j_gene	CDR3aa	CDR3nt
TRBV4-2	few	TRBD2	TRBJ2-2	CASSQGSGRADTGELFF	TGTGCCAGCAGCCAAGGGAGCGGGAGGGCCGACACCGGGGAGCTGTTTTTT
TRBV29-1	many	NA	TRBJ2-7	CSVARGGTDSYEQYF	TGCAGCGTTGCGAGAGGGGGAACTGACTCCTACGAGCAGTACTTC
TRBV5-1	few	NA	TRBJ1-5	CASSSTGTVDQPQHF	TGCGCCAGCAGCTCCACCGGGACGGTCGATCAGCCCCAGCATTTT
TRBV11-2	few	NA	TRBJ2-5	CASSPLKRETQYF	TGTGCCAGCAGCCCCCTGAAGCGGGAGACCCAGTACTTC
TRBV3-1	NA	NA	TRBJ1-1	CASSPRAGKNTEAFF	TGTGCCAGCAGCCCCCGTGCGGGCAAGAACACTGAAGCTTTCTTT
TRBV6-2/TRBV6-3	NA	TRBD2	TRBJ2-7	CASRVAGAHYEQYF	TGTGCCAGCAGGGTAGCGGGGGCCCACTACGAGCAGTACTTC
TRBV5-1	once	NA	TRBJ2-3	CASSSRDTDTQYF	TGCGCCAGCAGCTCCCGGGACACAGATACGCAGTATTTT
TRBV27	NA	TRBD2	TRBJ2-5	CASSFGLAGVGETQYF	TGTGCCAGCAGTTTCGGACTAGCGGGAGTTGGGGAGACCCAGTACTTC
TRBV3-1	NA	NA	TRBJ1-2	CASRSHSYGYTF	TGTGCCAGCAGGTCTCACTCCTATGGCTACACCTTC
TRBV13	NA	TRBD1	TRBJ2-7	CASSLRRGPGEQYF	TGTGCCAGCAGCCTCCGCAGGGGGCCGGGCGAGCAGTACTTC
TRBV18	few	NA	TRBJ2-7	CASSPSGENYEQYF	TGTGCCAGCTCACCATCCGGGGAGAACTACGAGCAGTACTTC
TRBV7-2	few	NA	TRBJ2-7	CASSLAPGVNEQYF	TGTGCCAGCAGCTTAGCGCCGGGGGTGAACGAGCAGTACTTC
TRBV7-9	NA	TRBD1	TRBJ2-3	CASSTTQGASTDTQYF	TGTGCCAGCAGCACCACACAGGGGGCTAGCACAGATACGCAGTATTTT
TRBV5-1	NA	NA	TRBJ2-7	CASSLGDFPYEQYF	TGCGCCAGCAGCTTAGGCGACTTCCCCTACGAGCAGTACTTC
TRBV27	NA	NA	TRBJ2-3	CASSLSIRPQDTQYF	TGTGCCAGCAGTTTATCGATACGGCCACAAGATACGCAGTATTTT
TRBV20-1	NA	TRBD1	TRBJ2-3	CSARNRGRTDTQYF	TGCAGTGCTAGAAACAGGGGACGTACAGATACGCAGTATTTT
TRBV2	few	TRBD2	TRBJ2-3	CASKRDSTDTQYF	TGTGCCAGTAAGCGGGATAGCACAGATACGCAGTATTTT
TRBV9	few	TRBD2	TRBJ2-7	CASAWTSGGEQYF	TGTGCCAGCGCCTGGACTAGCGGGGGAGAGCAGTACTTC